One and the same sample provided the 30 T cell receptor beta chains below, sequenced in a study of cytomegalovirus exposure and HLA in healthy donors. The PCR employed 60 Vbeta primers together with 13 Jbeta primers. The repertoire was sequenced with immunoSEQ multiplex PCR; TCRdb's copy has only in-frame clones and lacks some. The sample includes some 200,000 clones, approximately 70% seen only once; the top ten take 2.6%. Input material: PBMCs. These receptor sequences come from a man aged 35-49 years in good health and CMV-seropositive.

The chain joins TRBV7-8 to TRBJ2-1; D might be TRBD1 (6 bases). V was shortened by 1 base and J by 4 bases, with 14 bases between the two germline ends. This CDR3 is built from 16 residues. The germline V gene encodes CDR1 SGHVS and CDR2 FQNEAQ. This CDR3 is CASSLEGQYRYNEQFF. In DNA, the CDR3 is TGTGCCAGCAGCTTAGAAGGACAGTACAGGTACAATGAGCAGTTCTTC.

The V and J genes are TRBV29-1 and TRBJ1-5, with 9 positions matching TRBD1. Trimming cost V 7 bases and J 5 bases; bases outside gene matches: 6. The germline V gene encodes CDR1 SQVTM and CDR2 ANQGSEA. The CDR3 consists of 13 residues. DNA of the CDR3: TGCAGCGCCCGGACAGGGGAGGATCAGCCCCAGCATTTT. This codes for CSARTGEDQPQHF.

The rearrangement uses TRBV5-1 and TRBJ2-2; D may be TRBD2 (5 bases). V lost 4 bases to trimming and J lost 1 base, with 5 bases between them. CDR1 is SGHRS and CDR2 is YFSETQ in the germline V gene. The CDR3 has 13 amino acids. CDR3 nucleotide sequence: TGCGCCAGCAGCGAGGGGAACACCGGGGAGCTGTTTTTT. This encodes CASSEGNTGELFF.

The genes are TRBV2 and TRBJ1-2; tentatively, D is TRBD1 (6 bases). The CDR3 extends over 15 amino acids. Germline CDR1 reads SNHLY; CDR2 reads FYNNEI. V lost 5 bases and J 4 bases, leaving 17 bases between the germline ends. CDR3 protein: CASSNTGTYVYGYTF. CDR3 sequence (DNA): TGTGCCAGCAGTAATACCGGGACATACGTCTATGGCTACACCTTC. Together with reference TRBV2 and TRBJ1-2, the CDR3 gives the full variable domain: EPEVTQTPSHQVTQMGQEVILRCVPISNHLYFYWYRQILGQKVEFLVSFYNNEISEKSEIFDDQFSVERPDGSNFTLKIRSTKLEDSAMYFCASSNTGTYVYGYTFGSGTRLTVV.

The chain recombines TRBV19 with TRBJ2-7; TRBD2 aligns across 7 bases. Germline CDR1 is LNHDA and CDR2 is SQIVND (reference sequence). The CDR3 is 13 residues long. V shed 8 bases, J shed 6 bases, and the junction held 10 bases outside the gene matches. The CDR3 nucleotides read TGTGCCAGTTCTGGGGTAGCGGGCGGCGAGCAGTACTTC. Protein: CASSGVAGGEQYF.

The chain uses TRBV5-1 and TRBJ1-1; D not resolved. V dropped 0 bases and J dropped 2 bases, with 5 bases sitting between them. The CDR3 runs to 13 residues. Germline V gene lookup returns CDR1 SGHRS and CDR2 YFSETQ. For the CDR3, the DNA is TGCGCCAGCAGCTTGGGGGCCAACACTGAAGCTTTCTTT. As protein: CASSLGANTEAFF. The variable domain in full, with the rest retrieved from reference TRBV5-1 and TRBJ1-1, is KAGVTQTPRYLIKTRGQQVTLSCSPISGHRSVSWYQQTPGQGLQFLFEYFSETQRNKGNFPGRFSGRQFSNSRSEMNVSTLELGDSALYLCASSLGANTEAFFGQGTRLTVV.

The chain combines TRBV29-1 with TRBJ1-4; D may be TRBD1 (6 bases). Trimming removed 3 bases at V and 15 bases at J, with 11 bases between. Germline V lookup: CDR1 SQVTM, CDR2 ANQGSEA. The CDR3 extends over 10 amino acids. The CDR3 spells CSVERGTVFF. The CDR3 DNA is TGCAGCGTTGAGAGGGGGACGGTGTTTTTT.

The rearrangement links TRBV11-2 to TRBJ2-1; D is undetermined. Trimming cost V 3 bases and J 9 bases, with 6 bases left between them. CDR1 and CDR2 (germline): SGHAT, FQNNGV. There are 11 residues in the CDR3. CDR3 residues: CASSFDSEQFF. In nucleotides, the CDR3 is TGTGCCAGCAGCTTCGACTCTGAGCAGTTCTTC.

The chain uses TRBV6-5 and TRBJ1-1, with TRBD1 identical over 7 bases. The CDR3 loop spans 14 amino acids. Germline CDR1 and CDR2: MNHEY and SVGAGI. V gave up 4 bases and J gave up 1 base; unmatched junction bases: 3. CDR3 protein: CASSWGQWNTEAFF. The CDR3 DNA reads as TGTGCCAGCAGTTGGGGACAGTGGAACACTGAAGCTTTCTTT.

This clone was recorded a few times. The CDR3 loop is CASSSRQGGSYEQYF. The CDR3 nucleotides are TGTGCCAGCAGCTCTCGACAGGGGGGCTCCTACGAGCAGTACTTC. The chain couples TRBV5-4 to TRBJ2-7; 9 nucleotides match TRBD1. The trim removed 3 bases at V and 0 bases at J, leaving 4 bases unmatched. The CDR3 loop spans 15 amino acids. Germline V gives CDR1 SGHNT, CDR2 YYREEE (reference sequence).

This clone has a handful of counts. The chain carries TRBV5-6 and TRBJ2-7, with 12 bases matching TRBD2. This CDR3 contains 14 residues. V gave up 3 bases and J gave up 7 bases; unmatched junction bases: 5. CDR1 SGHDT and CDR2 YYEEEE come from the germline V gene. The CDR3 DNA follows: TGTGCCAGCAGCTCTACTAGCGGGGGGAGGGAGCAGTACTTC. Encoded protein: CASSSTSGGREQYF.

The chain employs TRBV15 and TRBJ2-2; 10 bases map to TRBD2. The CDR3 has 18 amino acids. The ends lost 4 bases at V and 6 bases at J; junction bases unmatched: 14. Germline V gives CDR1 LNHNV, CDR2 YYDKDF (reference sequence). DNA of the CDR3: TGTGCCACCAGCACCCTCCACGACTTAGCGGGGGGATCCGGGGAGCTGTTTTTT. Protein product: CATSTLHDLAGGSGELFF.

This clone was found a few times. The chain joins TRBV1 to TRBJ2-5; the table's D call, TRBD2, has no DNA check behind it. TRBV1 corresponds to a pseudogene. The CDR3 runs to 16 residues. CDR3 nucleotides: TGCACCAGCAGCCAAGAGCCCAGCGGGGGGGCAGAGACCCAGTACTTC. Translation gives CTSSQEPSGGAETQYF.

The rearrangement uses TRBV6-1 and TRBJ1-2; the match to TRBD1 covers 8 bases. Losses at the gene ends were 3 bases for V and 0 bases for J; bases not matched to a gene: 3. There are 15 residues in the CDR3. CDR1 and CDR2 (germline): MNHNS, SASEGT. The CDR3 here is CASSDTGGANYGYTF. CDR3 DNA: TGTGCCAGCAGTGATACAGGGGGGGCTAACTATGGCTACACCTTC.

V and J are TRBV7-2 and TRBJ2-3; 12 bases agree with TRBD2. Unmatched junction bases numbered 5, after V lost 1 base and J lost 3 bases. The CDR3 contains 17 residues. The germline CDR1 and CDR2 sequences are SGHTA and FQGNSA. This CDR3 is CASSLGASGGATDTQYF. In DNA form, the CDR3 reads TGTGCCAGCAGCTTAGGGGCTAGCGGGGGGGCGACAGATACGCAGTATTTT.

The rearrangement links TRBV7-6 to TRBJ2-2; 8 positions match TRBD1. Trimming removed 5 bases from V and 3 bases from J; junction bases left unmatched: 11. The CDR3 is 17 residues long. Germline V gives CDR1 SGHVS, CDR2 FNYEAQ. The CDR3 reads CASSPQGAVPYTGELFF. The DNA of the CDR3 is TGTGCCAGCAGCCCTCAGGGGGCAGTCCCCTACACCGGGGAGCTGTTTTTT.

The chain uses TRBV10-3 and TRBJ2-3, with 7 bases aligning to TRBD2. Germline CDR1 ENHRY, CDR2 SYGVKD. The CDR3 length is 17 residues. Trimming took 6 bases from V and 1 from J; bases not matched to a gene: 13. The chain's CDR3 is CAISKLASGGGTDTQYF. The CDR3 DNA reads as TGTGCCATCAGCAAACTTGCCTCGGGGGGAGGCACAGATACGCAGTATTTT.

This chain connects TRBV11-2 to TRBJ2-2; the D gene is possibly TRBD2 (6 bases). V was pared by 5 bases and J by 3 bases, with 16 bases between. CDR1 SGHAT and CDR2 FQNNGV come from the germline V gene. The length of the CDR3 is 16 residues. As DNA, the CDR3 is TGTGCCAGCAGCCCTGGAGGGTGGATAGACACCGGGGAGCTGTTTTTT. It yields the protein CASSPGGWIDTGELFF.

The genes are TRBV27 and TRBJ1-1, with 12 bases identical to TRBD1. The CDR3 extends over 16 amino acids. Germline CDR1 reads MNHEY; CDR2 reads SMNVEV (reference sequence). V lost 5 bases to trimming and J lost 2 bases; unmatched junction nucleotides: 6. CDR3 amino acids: CASSPMGQGANTEAFF. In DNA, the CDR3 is TGTGCCAGCAGTCCCATGGGACAGGGGGCAAACACTGAAGCTTTCTTT.

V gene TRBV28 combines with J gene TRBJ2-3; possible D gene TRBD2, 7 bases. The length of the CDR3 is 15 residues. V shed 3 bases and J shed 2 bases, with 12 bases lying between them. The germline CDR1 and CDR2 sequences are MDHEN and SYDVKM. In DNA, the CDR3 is TGTGCCAGCAGTTTTCGCGGGGGCCCCACAGATACGCAGTATTTT. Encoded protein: CASSFRGGPTDTQYF.

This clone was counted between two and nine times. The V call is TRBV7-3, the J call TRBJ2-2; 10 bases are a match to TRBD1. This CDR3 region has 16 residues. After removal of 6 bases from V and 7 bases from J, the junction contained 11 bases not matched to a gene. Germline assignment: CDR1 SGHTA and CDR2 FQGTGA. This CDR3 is CASSRTGTGVFGELFF. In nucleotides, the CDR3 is TGTGCCAGCAGTCGGACCGGGACAGGGGTGTTCGGGGAGCTGTTTTTT.

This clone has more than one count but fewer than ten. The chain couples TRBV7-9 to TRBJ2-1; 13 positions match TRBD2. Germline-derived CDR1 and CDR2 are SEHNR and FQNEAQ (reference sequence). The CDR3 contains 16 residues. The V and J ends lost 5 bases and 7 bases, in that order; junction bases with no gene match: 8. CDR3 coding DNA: TGTGCCAGCAGCCCGGGACTAGCGGGGATGGTGAATGAGCAGTTCTTC. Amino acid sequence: CASSPGLAGMVNEQFF. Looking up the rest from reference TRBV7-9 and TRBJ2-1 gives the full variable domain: DTGVSQNPRHKITKRGQNVTFRCDPISEHNRLYWYRQTLGQGPEFLTYFQNEAQLEKSRLLSDRFSAERPKGSFSTLEIQRTEQGDSAMYLCASSPGLAGMVNEQFFGPGTRLTVL.

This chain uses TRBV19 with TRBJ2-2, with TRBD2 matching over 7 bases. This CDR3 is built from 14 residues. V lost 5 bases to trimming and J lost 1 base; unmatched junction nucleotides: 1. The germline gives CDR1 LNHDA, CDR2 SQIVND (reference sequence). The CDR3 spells CASSLAGNTGELFF. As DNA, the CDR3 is TGTGCCAGTAGTTTAGCGGGGAACACCGGGGAGCTGTTTTTT.

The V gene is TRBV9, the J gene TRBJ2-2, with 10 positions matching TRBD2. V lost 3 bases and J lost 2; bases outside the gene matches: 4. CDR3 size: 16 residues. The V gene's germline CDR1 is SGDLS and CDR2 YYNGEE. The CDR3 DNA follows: TGTGCCAGCAGCGCCAGCGGGGGGGCAAACACCGGGGAGCTGTTTTTT. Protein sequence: CASSASGGANTGELFF.

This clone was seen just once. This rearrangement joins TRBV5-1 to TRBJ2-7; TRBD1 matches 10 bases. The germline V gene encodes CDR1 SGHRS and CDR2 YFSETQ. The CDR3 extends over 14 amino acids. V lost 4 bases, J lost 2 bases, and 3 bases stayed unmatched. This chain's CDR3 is CASSGGTGAYEQYF. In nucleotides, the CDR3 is TGCGCCAGCAGCGGGGGGACAGGGGCCTACGAGCAGTACTTC.

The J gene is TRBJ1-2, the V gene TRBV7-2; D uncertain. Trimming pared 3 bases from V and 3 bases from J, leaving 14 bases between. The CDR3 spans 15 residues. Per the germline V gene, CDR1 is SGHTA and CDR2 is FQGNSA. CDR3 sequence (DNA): TGTGCCAGCAGCTTCCCTTTCGCGGGTGACTATGGCTACACCTTC. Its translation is CASSFPFAGDYGYTF.

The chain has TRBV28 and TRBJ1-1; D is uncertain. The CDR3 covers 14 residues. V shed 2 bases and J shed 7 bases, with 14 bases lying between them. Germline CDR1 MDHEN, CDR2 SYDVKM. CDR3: CASSLDLTINEAFF. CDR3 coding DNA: TGTGCCAGCAGTTTAGATTTGACAATTAATGAAGCTTTCTTT.

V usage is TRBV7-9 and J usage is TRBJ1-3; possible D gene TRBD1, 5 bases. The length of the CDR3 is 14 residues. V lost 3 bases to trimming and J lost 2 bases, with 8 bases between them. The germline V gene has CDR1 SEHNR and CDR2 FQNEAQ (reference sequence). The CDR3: CASSFAGAGNTIYF. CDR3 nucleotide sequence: TGTGCCAGCAGCTTCGCGGGGGCTGGAAACACCATATATTTT.

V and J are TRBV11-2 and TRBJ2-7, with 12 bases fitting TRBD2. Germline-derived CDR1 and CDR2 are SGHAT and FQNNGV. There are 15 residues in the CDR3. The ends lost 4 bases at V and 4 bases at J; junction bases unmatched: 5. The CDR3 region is CASSSSGGAQYEQYF. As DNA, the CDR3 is TGTGCCAGCAGCTCTAGCGGGGGGGCCCAGTACGAGCAGTACTTC.

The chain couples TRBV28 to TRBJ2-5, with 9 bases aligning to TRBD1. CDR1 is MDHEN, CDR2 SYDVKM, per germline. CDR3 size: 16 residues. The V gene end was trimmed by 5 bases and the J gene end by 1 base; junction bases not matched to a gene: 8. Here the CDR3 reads CASSPQGAGFQETQYF. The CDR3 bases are TGTGCCAGCAGTCCACAGGGGGCGGGATTCCAAGAGACCCAGTACTTC. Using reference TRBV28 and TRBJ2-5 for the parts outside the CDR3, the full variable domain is DVKVTQSSRYLVKRTGEKVFLECVQDMDHENMFWYRQDPGLGLRLIYFSYDVKMKEKGDIPEGYSVSREKKERFSLILESASTNQTSMYLCASSPQGAGFQETQYFGPGTRLLVL.